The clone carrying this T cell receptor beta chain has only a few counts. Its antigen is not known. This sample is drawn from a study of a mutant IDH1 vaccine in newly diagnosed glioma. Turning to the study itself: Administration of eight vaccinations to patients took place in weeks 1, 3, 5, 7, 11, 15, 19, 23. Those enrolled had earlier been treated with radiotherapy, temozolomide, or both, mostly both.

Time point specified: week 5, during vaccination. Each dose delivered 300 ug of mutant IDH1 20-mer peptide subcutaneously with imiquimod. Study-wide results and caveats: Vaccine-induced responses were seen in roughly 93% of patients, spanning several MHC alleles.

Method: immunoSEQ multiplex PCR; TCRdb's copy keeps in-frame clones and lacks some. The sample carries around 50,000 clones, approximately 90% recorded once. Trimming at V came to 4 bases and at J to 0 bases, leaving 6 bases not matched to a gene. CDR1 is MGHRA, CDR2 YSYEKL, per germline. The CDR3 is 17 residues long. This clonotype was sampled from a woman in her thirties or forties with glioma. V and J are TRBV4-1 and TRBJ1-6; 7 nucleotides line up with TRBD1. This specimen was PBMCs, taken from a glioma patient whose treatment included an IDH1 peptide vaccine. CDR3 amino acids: CASSPWTGFSYNSPLHF. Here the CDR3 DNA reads TGCGCCAGCAGCCCCTGGACAGGATTCTCCTATAATTCACCCCTCCACTTT.